Described below is a single T cell receptor (beta chain) sequence and its context. The sample originates from a study of blood T cell repertoires in COVID-19. Original processing methods: By means of reference gene primer amplification, nucleated cell counts were estimated. The table came from immunoSEQ multiplex PCR; TCRdb's copy has only in-frame clones and leaves some out. For V, J and clone size, that table is used; D and trimming come from the DNA. The sample lists 75,000 to 80,000 clones, around nine tenths occurring once. CDR1 is MNHNY, CDR2 SVGAGI, per germline (reference sequence). Between the trimmed V and J ends, which lost 4 bases and 3 bases, there was a span of 8 bases. The CDR3 is made up of 13 amino acids.

The J gene is TRBJ2-3, the V gene TRBV6-6, with no clear D. The sequenced material came from peripheral blood. The clonotype originates from a human donor in a cohort sampled during active COVID-19. In nucleotides, the CDR3 is TGTGCCAGCAGTTTACCGGGTACAGATACGCAGTATTTT. This codes for CASSLPGTDTQYF.